This T cell receptor beta chain comes out of a study of T cell changes during pregnancy in multiple sclerosis. Profiling relied on immunoSEQ multiplex PCR, and the TCRdb table lists in-frame clones only, not all of them. The sample holds approximately 120,000 clones, about 95% seen once. V lost 5 bases, J lost 2 bases, and 3 bases stayed unmatched. The CDR3 covers 13 residues. In germline, CDR1 is SGHTA, CDR2 FQGNSA. V and J are TRBV7-2 and TRBJ2-7; 7 bases are a match to TRBD2. The source is a female donor with multiple sclerosis, enrolled in a pregnancy study. Sequenced material: peripheral blood, taken after pregnancy. CDR3 sequence (DNA): TGTGCCAGCAGCCCTCGGGGGGCCTACGAGCAGTACTTC. This translates into CASSPRGAYEQYF.